These 14 T cell receptor beta chains originate from one sample sequenced in a study of human T cells and chemical hapten exposure. The time point was: pre-sensitization, week 0. Treatment indicated: therapeutic diphenylcyclopropenone sensitization with weekly scalp DPC. In TCRdb, the RACE reads were re-called with MiXCR into one record per CDR3 protein. This table holds 60,000 to 80,000 distinct CDR3 sequences, 6.7% found once. This specimen consisted of whole blood, obtained in connection with sensitization to the hapten diphenylcyclopropenone (DPC). These receptors were obtained from a woman aged 30 to 39 with alopecia areata. Some clones in this sample may be carry-over from other donors' samples.

This clonotype has just a few counts. This sequence joins TRBV10-2 and TRBJ1-1, with D possibly matching TRBD1 (5 bases). The CDR3 is 15 amino acids. From germline, CDR1 is WSHSY and CDR2 SAAADI. With 8 bases removed from V and 1 base from J, the gap between germline ends came to 17 bases. The CDR3 bases are TGCGCCAGCCGACCGGGGCAGACACCGAACACTGAAGCTTTCTTT. Its protein is CASRPGQTPNTEAFF.

This clonotype was counted ten times or more. The chain links TRBV12-5 to TRBJ1-1, with TRBD1 matching over 10 bases. V was clipped by 5 bases and J by 4 bases; unmatched bases: 10. The CDR3 runs to 16 residues. CDR1 is LGHNT and CDR2 is FRNRAP in the germline V gene. The DNA for the CDR3 is TGTGCTAGTGGTCCAAACCGACAGGGGGCGGGCACTGAAGCTTTCTTT. The encoded protein is CASGPNRQGAGTEAFF.

This clonotype came up many times. CDR3 protein: CASSPQGARTEAFF. DNA of the CDR3: TGTGCCAGCAGCCCACAGGGGGCGCGGACTGAAGCTTTCTTT. This chain links TRBV3-1 with TRBJ1-1; 9 bases fit TRBD1. The CDR3 covers 14 residues. From germline, CDR1 is LGHDT and CDR2 YNNKEL (reference sequence). The J segment lost 5 bases and the V segment lost 4 bases, leaving 5 bases of the junction unmatched.

This clonotype came up many times. The V gene is TRBV7-2, the J gene TRBJ2-1, with 13 nucleotides matching TRBD2. V gave up 4 bases and J gave up 8 bases; unmatched junction bases: 8. The germline CDR1 and CDR2 sequences are SGHTA and FQGNSA. This CDR3 has 16 residues. The CDR3 sequence: CASSSRLAGGRDEQFF. CDR3 sequence (DNA): TGTGCCAGCAGCTCCAGACTAGCGGGGGGCAGGGATGAGCAGTTCTTC.

This clonotype was detected many times. The rearrangement uses TRBV5-1 and TRBJ2-3, with TRBD2 matching 9 bases. The CDR3 is made up of 17 amino acids. CDR1 is SGHRS, CDR2 YFSETQ, per germline. After removal of 2 bases from V and 5 bases from J, the junction contained 12 bases not matched to a gene. The chain's CDR3 is CASSFWQSGGFGDTQYF. The CDR3 DNA sequence: TGCGCCAGCAGCTTTTGGCAAAGCGGGGGGTTTGGAGATACGCAGTATTTT.

There are many counts of this clonotype. The chain employs TRBV18 and TRBJ2-3, with 11 bases lining up with TRBD2. The germline V gene has CDR1 KGHSH and CDR2 LQKENI. The CDR3 sequence is 16 residues long. V gave up 3 bases and J gave up 2 bases; unmatched junction bases: 4. CDR3 bases: TGTGCCAGCTCACCGCTAGCGGGGGGTACCACAGATACGCAGTATTTT. It translates to CASSPLAGGTTDTQYF.

The chain couples TRBV5-1 to TRBJ2-1; the match to TRBD2 covers 9 bases. Germline-derived CDR1 and CDR2 are SGHRS and YFSETQ. Trimming took 2 bases from V and 0 from J; bases not matched to a gene: 3. The CDR3 runs 16 residues. The CDR3 here is CASSLSGGNSYNEQFF. CDR3 nucleotide sequence: TGCGCCAGCAGCTTAAGCGGGGGGAACTCCTACAATGAGCAGTTCTTC. The full variable domain, rest sourced from reference TRBV5-1 and TRBJ2-1, is KAGVTQTPRYLIKTRGQQVTLSCSPISGHRSVSWYQQTPGQGLQFLFEYFSETQRNKGNFPGRFSGRQFSNSRSEMNVSTLELGDSALYLCASSLSGGNSYNEQFFGPGTRLTVL.

The genes are TRBV14 and TRBJ1-1; D remains ambiguous. V was cut by 1 base and J by 6 bases, with 9 bases left in between. The CDR3 runs to 13 residues. In germline, CDR1 is SGHDN, CDR2 FVKESK. The CDR3 DNA reads TGTGCCAGCAGCCAAGTGAATAGCCCTGAAGCTTTCTTT. As protein: CASSQVNSPEAFF.

This clonotype has ten or more counts. The V and J genes are TRBV6-6 and TRBJ2-3, with D tentatively TRBD2 (6 bases). V lost 7 bases and J 2 bases, leaving 16 bases between the germline ends. The CDR3 has 15 residues. Germline-derived CDR1 and CDR2 are MNHNY and SVGAGI (reference sequence). CDR3: CASNSRDFYTDTQYF. CDR3 nucleotide sequence: TGTGCCAGCAACAGCCGGGACTTCTACACAGATACGCAGTATTTT.

This clonotype was seen repeatedly, ten times or more. The CDR3 DNA follows: TGTGCCATCAGCGGGGGTAGGGAATCCTACGAGCAGTACTTC. This codes for CAISGGRESYEQYF. The rearrangement uses TRBV10-3 and TRBJ2-7, with a weak D call TRBD2 (6 bases). The germline CDR1 and CDR2 sequences are ENHRY and SYGVKD. The CDR3 runs 14 residues. V gave up 6 bases and J gave up 1 base, with 13 bases separating them.

About this clonotype: This sequence may be a read error, since a much larger clone differs from it by one base. The chain combines TRBV29-1 with TRBJ1-1, with D possibly matching TRBD1 (5 bases). Germline V CDR1 and CDR2: SQVTM, ANQGSEA. Deletions cut 8 bases from V and 2 bases from J, with 15 bases between. The CDR3 totals 13 residues. The DNA of the CDR3 is TGCAGCACTGCCAGACAGACAAACACTGAAGCTTTCTTT. This translates into CSTARQTNTEAFF.

This clonotype appeared many times. The J gene is TRBJ1-5, the V gene TRBV10-3; 10 bases are a match to TRBD1. The CDR3 consists of 14 residues. The trim removed 9 bases at V and 2 bases at J, leaving 4 bases unmatched. Germline V lookup: CDR1 ENHRY, CDR2 SYGVKD. CDR3 protein: CAISGQGGNQPQHF. DNA for the CDR3: TGTGCCATATCCGGACAGGGGGGCAATCAGCCCCAGCATTTT.

This clonotype was seen a handful of times. The chain joins TRBV9 to TRBJ2-7, with D maybe TRBD2 (6 bases). V lost 2 bases to trimming and J lost 7 bases, with 25 bases between them. There are 17 residues in the CDR3. CDR1 and CDR2 (germline): SGDLS, YYNGEE. The CDR3 loop reads CASSVPSIRRSGGEQYF. Written as DNA, the CDR3 is TGTGCCAGCAGCGTTCCGAGCATCCGTCGCTCCGGAGGGGAGCAGTACTTC. The whole variable domain, remainder taken from reference TRBV9 and TRBJ2-7, is DSGVTQTPKHLITATGQRVTLRCSPRSGDLSVYWYQQSLDQGLQFLIQYYNGEERAKGNILERFSAQQFPDLHSELNLSSLELGDSALYFCASSVPSIRRSGGEQYFGPGTRLTVT.

The table lists this clonotype with many counts. The chain is built from TRBV7-9 and TRBJ1-1, with D possibly being TRBD1 (5 bases). V shed 6 bases and J shed 3 bases, with 11 bases lying between them. The CDR3 sequence is 13 residues long. Germline CDR1 and CDR2: SEHNR and FQNEAQ (reference sequence). CDR3 nucleotides: TGTGCCAGCAGAAGCCAGGGAGACACTGAAGCTTTCTTT. Amino acids: CASRSQGDTEAFF.